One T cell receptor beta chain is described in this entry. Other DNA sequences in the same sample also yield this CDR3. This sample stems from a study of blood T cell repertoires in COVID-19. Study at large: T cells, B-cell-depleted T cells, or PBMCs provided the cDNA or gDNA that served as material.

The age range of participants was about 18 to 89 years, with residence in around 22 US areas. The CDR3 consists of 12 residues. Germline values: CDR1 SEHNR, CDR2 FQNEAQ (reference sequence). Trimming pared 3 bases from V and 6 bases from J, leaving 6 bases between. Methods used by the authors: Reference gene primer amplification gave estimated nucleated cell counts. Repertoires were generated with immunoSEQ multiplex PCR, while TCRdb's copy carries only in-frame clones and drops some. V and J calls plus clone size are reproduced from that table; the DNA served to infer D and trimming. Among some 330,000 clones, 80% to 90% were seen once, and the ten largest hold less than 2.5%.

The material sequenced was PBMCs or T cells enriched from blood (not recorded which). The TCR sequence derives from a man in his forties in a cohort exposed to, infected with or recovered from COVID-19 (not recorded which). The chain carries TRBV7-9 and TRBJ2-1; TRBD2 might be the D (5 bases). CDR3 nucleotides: TGTGCCAGCAGCTTCGGGGTCAATGAGCAGTTCTTC. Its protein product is CASSFGVNEQFF.